The next 7 T cell receptor beta chains were all read from a single sample in a study of CD8 T cells in ankylosing spondylitis. MiXCR, applied by TCRdb to the 5' RACE reads, yields one record per CDR3 protein. The sample lists about 39,000 distinct CDR3 sequences, less than 4% occurring once. Sequenced input: blood, either unsorted or a sorted T cell fraction (not recorded which). The source is a male donor with ankylosing spondylitis or in good health (not recorded which).

In this sample, this clonotype turned up many times. The rearrangement links TRBV9 to TRBJ1-2; D not resolved. Germline CDR1 reads SGDLS; CDR2 reads YYNGEE. The V gene lost 1 base and the J gene lost 0 bases, with 13 bases spanning the gap. CDR3 length: 16 residues. The CDR3 spells CASSVNLGKANYGYTF. The CDR3 nucleotides read TGTGCCAGCAGCGTAAACCTGGGGAAAGCTAACTATGGCTACACCTTC.

This clonotype was found many times. The V and J genes are TRBV9 and TRBJ1-4; tentative D call: TRBD1 (5 bases). V shed 2 bases and J shed 8 bases, with 13 bases lying between them. This CDR3 comprises 14 residues. Germline CDR1 SGDLS, CDR2 YYNGEE. This chain's CDR3 is CASSVGQGSEKLFF. DNA for the CDR3: TGTGCCAGCAGCGTCGGGCAGGGCTCCGAAAAACTGTTTTTT.

Many counts were recorded for this clonotype. This chain connects TRBV9 to TRBJ1-1; no definite D call. Trimming left V 4 bases short and J 0 bases short, with 10 bases between. This CDR3 is built from 14 residues. Germline loops: CDR1 SGDLS, CDR2 YYNGEE. The CDR3 protein is CASSPLGMNTEAFF. In DNA, the CDR3 is TGTGCCAGCAGCCCCCTCGGAATGAACACTGAAGCTTTCTTT.

This clonotype has at least ten counts. V gene TRBV9 combines with J gene TRBJ1-5; D remains ambiguous. Germline V CDR1 and CDR2: SGDLS, YYNGEE. This CDR3 spans 13 amino acids. V lost 0 bases, J lost 7 bases, and 8 bases lay in between. CDR3 loop: CASSVAPTQPQHF. CDR3 sequence (DNA): TGTGCCAGCAGCGTAGCCCCGACCCAGCCCCAGCATTTT.

This clonotype was detected ten times or more. The rearrangement links TRBV9 to TRBJ2-1; possible D gene TRBD2, 5 bases. Germline values: CDR1 SGDLS, CDR2 YYNGEE. CDR3 size: 13 residues. V was clipped by 0 bases and J by 8 bases, with 9 bases between them. The CDR3 reads CASSVATRDEQFF. The CDR3 DNA reads as TGTGCCAGCAGCGTAGCTACGAGGGATGAGCAGTTCTTC.

In its sample, this clonotype was seen many times. The rearrangement joins TRBV9 to TRBJ2-1; 8 bases are a match to TRBD2. V lost 0 bases and J lost 7; bases outside the gene matches: 9. There are 16 residues in the CDR3. Germline CDR1 SGDLS, CDR2 YYNGEE. The CDR3 DNA follows: TGTGCCAGCAGCGTAGGGGAGCGGGGGATCTTTAATGAGCAGTTCTTC. This translates into CASSVGERGIFNEQFF.

The table lists this clonotype with many counts. The J gene is TRBJ1-1, the V gene TRBV9; no clear D gene. V was clipped by 0 bases and J by 5 bases, with 11 bases between them. This CDR3 is 14 amino acids long. Germline CDR1 and CDR2: SGDLS and YYNGEE. The CDR3 here is CASSVARMGTEAFF. The DNA for the CDR3 is TGTGCCAGCAGCGTAGCCCGGATGGGGACTGAAGCTTTCTTT.